A single sample gave rise to the 30 T cell receptor beta chains below, sequenced in a study of shared clonotypes between healthy human individuals (dated by TCRdb to the early 2020s). Receptors were amplified or captured by the immunoSEQ multiplex PCR assay. TCRdb retrieved this table from immuneACCESS and kept in-frame rearrangements only. Not all clones are present; in checked studies, unresolved V genes account for under half, and no reason is known for the remainder. The sample records about half a million clones, roughly 80% of which are singletons. Jointly, the top ten make up more than 10% of the sample. The sample was PBMCs. The receptor source for this set is a woman in her 40s in good health. Some clones in this sample may be carry-over from other donors' samples.

This rearrangement joins TRBV7-9 to TRBJ1-1, with D tentatively TRBD1 (6 bases). From germline, CDR1 is SEHNR and CDR2 FQNEAQ (reference sequence). V was pared by 4 bases and J by 8 bases, with 11 bases between. This CDR3 has 12 residues. CDR3 bases: TGTGCCAGCAGCTGGGACAAGTCCGAAGCTTTCTTT. The encoded protein is CASSWDKSEAFF.

The chain carries TRBV29-1 and TRBJ2-1, with TRBD1 matching 7 bases. The CDR3 runs to 14 residues. In germline, CDR1 is SQVTM, CDR2 ANQGSEA. Germline trimming cut 2 bases from V and 7 bases from J; bases unmatched to any gene: 8. CDR3 residues: CSVEPGQRLNEQFF. The CDR3 nucleotides read TGCAGCGTTGAACCGGGACAGAGGCTTAATGAGCAGTTCTTC.

The V gene is TRBV5-4, the J gene TRBJ2-1; TRBD2 aligns across 9 bases. The CDR3 is 15 amino acids. CDR1 is SGHNT and CDR2 is YYREEE in the germline V gene (reference sequence). V was pared by 1 base and J by 7 bases, with 6 bases of the junction left unmatched. The CDR3 here is CASSLFSGRGNEQFF. CDR3 DNA sequence: TGTGCCAGCAGCTTGTTTAGCGGGAGAGGGAATGAGCAGTTCTTC.

The V and J genes are TRBV28 and TRBJ1-2, with D possibly matching TRBD1 (5 bases). The CDR3 extends over 14 amino acids. Germline V gene sequence: CDR1 MDHEN, CDR2 SYDVKM. The germline V and J ends were trimmed by 7 bases and 2 bases, with 14 bases remaining between them. The CDR3 DNA follows: TGTGCCAGCACCACTGCGACAGTCAACTATGGCTACACCTTC. It is translated as CASTTATVNYGYTF.

The chain is built from TRBV6-1 and TRBJ1-5, with D unclear. This CDR3 is 12 amino acids long. From germline, CDR1 is MNHNS and CDR2 SASEGT. V shed 8 bases and J shed 0 bases, with 5 bases lying between them. DNA of the CDR3: TGTGCCAGCCAGGATAGCAATCAGCCCCAGCATTTT. Amino acid sequence: CASQDSNQPQHF.

For this clone: Other DNA sequences from this sample encode an identical CDR3 as well. J is TRBJ2-2 and V is TRBV15, with D perhaps given as TRBD1 or TRBD2 (6 bases each). The CDR3 runs to 14 residues. Germline CDR1 is LNHNV and CDR2 is YYDKDF (reference sequence). Trimming took 5 bases from V and 6 from J, leaving 13 bases between them. The CDR3 region is CATSGTGAAGELFF. CDR3 in DNA: TGTGCCACCAGCGGGACGGGGGCTGCCGGGGAGCTGTTTTTT.

Of note for this clone: This sequence is one base from a far larger clone and is likely a read error. This specimen includes other DNA sequences encoding the same CDR3. CDR3 sequence: CAWSGLAGVDSEQFF. Written as DNA, the CDR3 is TGTGCCTGGAGCGGACTAGCGGGAGTGGACAGTGAGCAGTTCTTC. The chain is built from TRBV30 and TRBJ2-1; 13 bases agree with TRBD2. With V trimmed by 3 bases and J by 9 bases, 8 bases remained unmatched. The CDR3 runs to 15 residues. Germline loops: CDR1 GTSNPN, CDR2 SVGIG (reference sequence). The full variable domain, its missing parts supplied by reference TRBV30 and TRBJ2-1, is SQTIHQWPATLVQPVGSPLSLECTVEGTSNPNLYWYRQAAGRGLQLLFYSVGIGQISSEVPQNLSASRPQDRQFILSSKKLLLSDSGFYLCAWSGLAGVDSEQFFGPGTRLTVL.

The chain has TRBV30 and TRBJ2-3; D not resolved. The CDR3 covers 13 residues. CDR1 is GTSNPN and CDR2 is SVGIG in the germline V gene (reference sequence). The V gene lost 1 base and the J gene lost 2 bases, with 7 bases spanning the gap. CDR3 in DNA: TGTGCCTGGAGTGGATGGGACACAGATACGCAGTATTTT. Translated: CAWSGWDTDTQYF.

With respect to this clone: This CDR3 is also generated by other DNA sequences in the sample. J is TRBJ2-2 and V is TRBV28; D is undetermined. V dropped 6 bases and J dropped 5 bases, with 10 bases sitting between them. CDR1 MDHEN and CDR2 SYDVKM come from the germline V gene. The CDR3 runs to 13 residues. CDR3 coding DNA: TGTGCCAGCAGCCCACCCGGGACCGGGGAGCTGTTTTTT. This encodes CASSPPGTGELFF. Drawing the rest from reference TRBV28 and TRBJ2-2, the complete variable domain is DVKVTQSSRYLVKRTGEKVFLECVQDMDHENMFWYRQDPGLGLRLIYFSYDVKMKEKGDIPEGYSVSREKKERFSLILESASTNQTSMYLCASSPPGTGELFFGEGSRLTVL.

The V and J genes are TRBV10-2 and TRBJ2-7; 8 bases agree with TRBD2. This CDR3 is built from 14 residues. Per the germline V gene, CDR1 is WSHSY and CDR2 is SAAADI. The trim removed 6 bases at V and 3 bases at J, leaving 7 bases unmatched. This CDR3 is CASRPSGSLYEQYF. The CDR3 nucleotides are TGCGCCAGCAGGCCGAGCGGGAGCCTCTACGAGCAGTACTTC.

This clone was seen more than once but under ten times. The chain couples TRBV28 to TRBJ2-3; D may be TRBD1 (6 bases). There are 14 residues in the CDR3. V was clipped by 5 bases and J by 5 bases, with 14 bases between them. Germline CDR1 MDHEN, CDR2 SYDVKM. This CDR3 is CASSQDRTRDTQYF. The CDR3 DNA reads as TGTGCCAGCAGTCAGGACAGAACGAGAGATACGCAGTATTTT.

The table lists this clone with a few counts. The V call is TRBV5-1, the J call TRBJ2-3, with 7 bases aligning to TRBD2. There are 16 residues in the CDR3. The ends lost 4 bases at V and 4 bases at J; junction bases unmatched: 12. Germline CDR1 is SGHRS and CDR2 is YFSETQ. The CDR3 DNA follows: TGCGCCAGCAGCCTTGGTGGCGGGAGAGGGGCAGATACGCAGTATTTT. Residues: CASSLGGGRGADTQYF.

The V call is TRBV2, the J call TRBJ1-1; no firm D call. The germline CDR1 and CDR2 sequences are SNHLY and FYNNEI. The CDR3 totals 15 residues. V was cut by 3 bases and J by 1 base, with 12 bases left in between. The CDR3 region is CASSDGVRTNTEAFF. CDR3 coding DNA: TGTGCCAGCAGTGACGGTGTCAGAACGAACACTGAAGCTTTCTTT.

This clone was recorded a few times. The gene calls are TRBV6-6 and TRBJ2-1; D is possibly TRBD1 (6 bases). Trimming stripped 2 bases from V and 6 bases from J, with 17 bases between. The germline V gene has CDR1 MNHNY and CDR2 SVGAGI (reference sequence). The CDR3 extends over 16 amino acids. The chain's CDR3 is CASSYGGWEGGNEQFF. As DNA, the CDR3 is TGTGCCAGCAGTTACGGGGGCTGGGAAGGGGGCAATGAGCAGTTCTTC.

This chain links TRBV19 with TRBJ2-2; tentatively, D is TRBD1 or TRBD2 (6 bases each). This CDR3 has 16 amino acids. Trimming shortened V by 9 bases and J by 5 bases, and 22 bases separated the two germline ends. Germline V gene lookup returns CDR1 LNHDA and CDR2 SQIVND (reference sequence). The DNA for the CDR3 is TGTGCCAGCCATCGGGGGACACCTCCCTGGACCGGGGAGCTGTTTTTT. Translated: CASHRGTPPWTGELFF.

This sequence joins TRBV4-2 and TRBJ2-1; a weak D match, TRBD2 (6 bases). The CDR3 has 14 amino acids. Germline values: CDR1 LGHNA, CDR2 YNFKEQ. Trimming took off 4 bases at V and 9 bases at J, with 16 bases between the two ends. In nucleotides, the CDR3 is TGTGCCAGCAGCCCCCGGGCGGTGGGGGGTGAGCAGTTCTTC. Translating gives CASSPRAVGGEQFF.

The V call is TRBV9, the J call TRBJ2-3; D is undetermined. Germline V lookup: CDR1 SGDLS, CDR2 YYNGEE. This CDR3 is 13 amino acids long. V dropped 0 bases and J dropped 5 bases, with 7 bases sitting between them. As DNA, the CDR3 is TGTGCCAGCAGCGTAGGCTGGGGAGATACGCAGTATTTT. It encodes CASSVGWGDTQYF.

This clone showed up just once. Compared with germline, one end of the junction differs, possibly owing to a read error. This chain connects TRBV2 to TRBJ2-4; tentatively, D is TRBD1 (5 bases). The CDR3 length is 14 residues. The germline gives CDR1 SNHLY, CDR2 FYNNEI. The CDR3 DNA follows: TGTGCCGGCAGGGCAGGGTCGGCCAAAAACATTCAGTACTTC. Its translation is CAGRAGSAKNIQYF. Looking up the rest from reference TRBV2 and TRBJ2-4 gives the full variable domain: EPEVTQTPSHQVTQMGQEVILRCVPISNHLYFYWYRQILGQKVEFLVSFYNNEISEKSEIFDDQFSVERPDGSNFTLKIRSTKLEDSAMYFCAGRAGSAKNIQYFGAGTRLSVL.

A word on this clone: Other DNA sequences of this sample code for an identical CDR3. The chain uses TRBV5-4 and TRBJ1-1; D is unclear. The CDR3 length is 14 residues. Deletions cut 3 bases from V and 1 base from J, with 10 bases between. CDR1 is SGHNT and CDR2 is YYREEE in the germline V gene (reference sequence). Written as DNA, the CDR3 is TGTGCCAGCAGCTCCCCGACGGGGAACACTGAAGCTTTCTTT. Its translation: CASSSPTGNTEAFF. Looking up the rest from reference TRBV5-4 and TRBJ1-1 gives the full variable domain: ETGVTQSPTHLIKTRGQQVTLRCSSQSGHNTVSWYQQALGQGPQFIFQYYREEENGRGNFPPRFSGLQFPNYSSELNVNALELDDSALYLCASSSPTGNTEAFFGQGTRLTVV.

This chain uses TRBV7-9 with TRBJ2-3; D call uncertain. There are 12 residues in the CDR3. Trimming stripped 5 bases from V and 5 bases from J, with 8 bases between. Germline loops: CDR1 SEHNR, CDR2 FQNEAQ (reference sequence). The CDR3 bases are TGTGCCAGCAGCGTGATGGGAGATACGCAGTATTTT. Translated, it gives CASSVMGDTQYF.

In DNA form, the CDR3 reads TGTGCCAGCAGCTTAGACAGGGTAGCAGAAGGCTACACCTTC. It specifies CASSLDRVAEGYTF. The chain uses TRBV7-2 and TRBJ1-2; weak D call: TRBD1 (6 bases). The CDR3 runs 14 residues. Per germline, CDR1 SGHTA and CDR2 FQGNSA. V was shortened by 1 base and J by 8 bases, with 14 bases between the two germline ends.

The chain employs TRBV10-3 and TRBJ2-5; the D is unclear. Germline-derived CDR1 and CDR2 are ENHRY and SYGVKD. Deletions cut 2 bases from V and 1 base from J, with 11 bases between. The CDR3 is 15 amino acids. CDR3 DNA: TGTGCCATCAGTGAGATGAGCCGCTCCCAAGAGACCCAGTACTTC. This gives the protein CAISEMSRSQETQYF.

The genes are TRBV7-2 and TRBJ1-5; maybe TRBD1 (5 bases). CDR3 length: 14 residues. Trimming took 5 bases from V and 6 from J, leaving 14 bases between them. Per the germline V gene, CDR1 is SGHTA and CDR2 is FQGNSA. The CDR3 reads CASSGRGVRQPQHF. CDR3 sequence (DNA): TGTGCCAGCAGCGGGAGAGGGGTTCGTCAGCCCCAGCATTTT.

V is TRBV30 and J is TRBJ2-3; the D is unclear. Germline CDR1 and CDR2: GTSNPN and SVGIG (reference sequence). There are 13 residues in the CDR3. The V gene lost 3 bases and the J gene lost 2 bases, with 9 bases spanning the gap. The CDR3 here is CAWSVGNTDTQYF. In nucleotides, the CDR3 is TGTGCCTGGAGCGTCGGCAACACAGATACGCAGTATTTT.

V is TRBV27 and J is TRBJ1-1, with no clear D. The V end was cut by 4 bases, the J end by 4 bases, with 10 bases between. The CDR3 sequence is 13 residues long. Germline-derived CDR1 and CDR2 are MNHEY and SMNVEV (reference sequence). This CDR3 is CASSYPYGTEAFF. CDR3 DNA: TGTGCCAGCAGTTATCCGTATGGCACTGAAGCTTTCTTT.

This clone was seen only a few times. V and J are TRBV5-1 and TRBJ1-4; D possibly corresponds to TRBD1 (5 bases). The CDR3 totals 16 residues. The V end lost 0 bases, the J end lost 3 bases, and 12 bases lay between the germline ends. The V gene's germline CDR1 is SGHRS and CDR2 YFSETQ. CDR3 coding DNA: TGCGCCAGCAGCTTGGCCCCGGACACCTCTAATGAAAAACTGTTTTTT. Protein sequence: CASSLAPDTSNEKLFF.

This clone appeared many times. The chain joins TRBV7-2 to TRBJ2-3, with 7 nucleotides matching TRBD2. This CDR3 contains 13 residues. Germline lookup yields CDR1 SGHTA and CDR2 FQGNSA. Losses at the gene ends were 5 bases for V and 6 bases for J; bases not matched to a gene: 5. In nucleotides, the CDR3 is TGTGCCAGCAGCCTACTAGCGTCCGATACGCAGTATTTT. This encodes CASSLLASDTQYF.

This chain connects TRBV27 to TRBJ2-3, with TRBD1 identical over 7 bases. Trimming at V came to 8 bases and at J to 6 bases, leaving 11 bases not matched to a gene. The germline V gene has CDR1 MNHEY and CDR2 SMNVEV (reference sequence). This CDR3 spans 14 amino acids. Written as DNA, the CDR3 is TGTGCCAGCCGGCGGACAGGTTCCCTGGATACGCAGTATTTT. Translation: CASRRTGSLDTQYF.

The V and J genes are TRBV30 and TRBJ2-5, with D maybe TRBD2 (6 bases). The ends were cut back, 4 bases at V and 2 bases at J, with 8 bases in the middle. This CDR3 has 12 amino acids. Germline assignment: CDR1 GTSNPN and CDR2 SVGIG (reference sequence). The CDR3 coding sequence is TGTGCCTGGAAGCGGGTGCAAGAGACCCAGTACTTC. Translation: CAWKRVQETQYF.

V is TRBV19 and J is TRBJ2-5; 7 bases are shared with TRBD2. Gene TRBJ2-7 matches the end of the DNA better, so the J call may be wrong. The CDR3 spans 14 residues. Germline lookup yields CDR1 LNHDA and CDR2 SQIVND (reference sequence). DNA for the CDR3: TGTGCCAGTAGTCAGCCGACTAGCAGGTACGAGCAGTACTTC. Its protein is CASSQPTSRYEQYF.